These 12 T cell receptor beta chains originate from one sample sequenced in a study of T cells in Graves' hyperthyroidism and ophthalmopathy. The CDR3 regions of TCR beta were amplified from RNA transcripts. The HTBI primer set drove a first-round RT-PCR of the TCR CDR3. TCRdb passed the multiplex PCR reads through MiXCR, listing each CDR3 protein once. The top ten hold roughly 17% of the sample, which has more than 550,000 distinct CDR3 sequences, around a sixth seen once. The sample was blood. Receptors were obtained from a woman aged 45-65 years with Graves' hyperthyroidism that later progressed to Graves' ophthalmopathy.

This clonotype came up many times. The chain has TRBV6-1 and TRBJ2-7; 8 nucleotides agree with TRBD2. CDR1 MNHNS and CDR2 SASEGT come from the germline V gene. This CDR3 contains 13 residues. The V gene end was trimmed by 5 bases and the J gene end by 4 bases; junction bases not matched to a gene: 4. The CDR3 protein is CASSPRGGYEQYF. The DNA of the CDR3 is TGTGCCAGCAGTCCTCGGGGGGGTTACGAGCAGTACTTC.

The chain is built from TRBV7-6 and TRBJ1-4; no clear D. CDR3 size: 13 residues. V was clipped by 1 base and J by 13 bases, with 13 bases between them. CDR1 is SGHVS, CDR2 FNYEAQ, per germline. The CDR3 loop is CASSLGQVSGLFF. The CDR3 region has the DNA TGTGCCAGCAGCTTAGGGCAGGTCTCGGGACTGTTTTTT.

With respect to this clonotype: Given a much more abundant clone one base away, this may be a read error. The gene calls are TRBV12-3 or TRBV12-4 and TRBJ2-3, with D tentatively TRBD2 (7 bases). The CDR3 runs 14 residues. CDR3 sequence reads: CASSSGGYTDTRYF. DNA of the CDR3: TGTGCCAGCAGTTCGGGGGGCTACACAGATACGCGGTATTTT.

The CDR3 DNA is TGCGCCAGCAGCCGAGGGCGCAGGGGTGGAGAGACCCAGTACTTC. Protein product: CASSRGRRGGETQYF. The chain combines TRBV4-3 with TRBJ2-5; weak D call: TRBD1 (6 bases). This CDR3 is built from 15 residues. Trimming removed 4 bases from V and 4 bases from J, with 16 bases in between. Germline-derived CDR1 and CDR2 are LGHNA and YSLEER.

The chain has TRBV12-3 or TRBV12-4 and TRBJ1-1; D unclear. The CDR3 sequence is 14 residues long. The V end was cut by 7 bases, the J end by 4 bases, with 16 bases between. CDR3 protein: CASKWGEGGTEAFF. CDR3 bases: TGTGCCAGCAAATGGGGAGAGGGCGGCACTGAAGCTTTCTTT.

CDR3 region: CASRPRGRDSPLHF. In nucleotides, the CDR3 is TGTGCCAGCAGGCCCAGGGGGCGGGATTCACCCCTCCACTTT. The gene calls are TRBV27 and TRBJ1-6; TRBD1 agrees at 8 bases. CDR3 length: 14 residues. V shed 6 bases, J shed 8 bases, and the junction held 6 bases outside the gene matches. The germline V gene has CDR1 MNHEY and CDR2 SMNVEV (reference sequence).

A word on this clonotype: The CDR3 end shows no conserved phenylalanine or tryptophan, and so a read error is likely. The V and J genes are TRBV9 and TRBJ2-1, with TRBD2 matching 8 bases. The V gene's germline CDR1 is SGDLS and CDR2 YYNGEE. CDR3 length equals 15 residues. J was trimmed by 0 bases and V by 4 bases; bases with no gene match: 3. The CDR3 nucleotides read TGTGCCAGCAGCCCCGCGGGGGGCTCCTACAATGAGCAGTTCCTC. Translating gives CASSPAGGSYNEQFL.

At least ten counts were recorded for this clonotype. J is TRBJ2-7 and V is TRBV12-3 or TRBV12-4, with D unresolved. V was shortened by 4 bases and J by 0 bases, with 13 bases between the two germline ends. The CDR3 is 15 residues long. CDR3 coding DNA: TGTGCCAGCAGTTCTATATTGACATCCTCCTACGAGCAGTACTTC. Amino acids: CASSSILTSSYEQYF.

This chain links TRBV2 with TRBJ1-2; 7 bases are shared with TRBD1. Germline V gene lookup returns CDR1 SNHLY and CDR2 FYNNEI. The CDR3 length is 14 residues. With V trimmed by 4 bases and J by 4 bases, 6 bases remained unmatched. The CDR3 sequence: CASSGDRVFYGYTF. For the CDR3, the DNA is TGTGCCAGCAGTGGGGACAGAGTCTTCTATGGCTACACCTTC.

This clonotype was seen a handful of times. The chain uses TRBV6-1 and TRBJ2-1, with 7 bases aligning to TRBD2. J was trimmed by 3 bases and V by 5 bases; bases with no gene match: 13. The CDR3 covers 17 residues. The germline gives CDR1 MNHNS, CDR2 SASEGT. CDR3 nucleotide sequence: TGTGCCAGCAGTTCTATTCCAGCGGGGCCGGACTACAATGAGCAGTTCTTC. Translating gives CASSSIPAGPDYNEQFF.

This clonotype was observed at least ten times. V gene TRBV3-1 combines with J gene TRBJ2-7; weak D call: TRBD1 (6 bases). The CDR3 has 14 residues. V was cut by 5 bases and J by 3 bases, with 14 bases left in between. CDR1 is LGHDT and CDR2 is YNNKEL in the germline V gene (reference sequence). CDR3 loop: CASSELGAYYEQYF. The DNA of the CDR3 is TGTGCCAGCAGCGAGTTGGGGGCCTACTACGAGCAGTACTTC.

This clonotype was observed at least ten times. The chain recombines TRBV6-1 with TRBJ1-4; the D gene is possibly TRBD1 (5 bases). V was cut by 7 bases and J by 0 bases, with 15 bases left in between. The CDR3 sequence is 16 residues long. Germline V lookup: CDR1 MNHNS, CDR2 SASEGT. The CDR3 nucleotides are TGTGCCAGCACGACCCAGGGCACCTCAACTAATGAAAAACTGTTTTTT. Translating gives CASTTQGTSTNEKLFF.